Listed here is a single T cell receptor beta chain. The CDR3 sequence is 13 residues long. The germline gives CDR1 MDHEN, CDR2 SYDVKM. Trimming stripped 8 bases from V and 7 bases from J, with 17 bases between. The data derive from a study of shared clonotypes between healthy human individuals. TCRdb keeps only in-frame clones here, not all; method: immunoSEQ multiplex PCR. The top ten hold roughly 1.8% of the sample, which has 700,000 or so clones, 72% seen once. The clonotype originates from a woman aged 30 to 39 in good health. The sequenced sample was memory CD4+ T cells sorted from blood. Stated subset: CD45RA-negative fraction. This chain joins TRBV28 and TRBJ1-2; no clear D gene. For the CDR3, the DNA is TGTGCCAGCTCTGATTCGGAATTCGGTGGCTACACCTTC. It specifies CASSDSEFGGYTF.